This entry lists 31 T cell receptor beta chains sequenced from one sample in a study of somatic mutations in cytotoxic T cells in rheumatoid arthritis. Using immunoSEQ multiplex PCR, the repertoire was profiled, and TCRdb retains in-frame clones only, with some absent. This sample has 15,000 or so clones, with approximately 90% found just once. Material: CD4+ T cells sorted from blood. The receptors were sampled from a man in his 70s with rheumatoid arthritis.

This clone showed up just a few times. The V call is TRBV5-6, the J call TRBJ1-1; 9 nucleotides align to TRBD1. Trimming took 1 base from V and 1 from J; bases not matched to a gene: 8. Germline V gene data show CDR1 as SGHDT and CDR2 as YYEEEE. The CDR3 totals 17 residues. The CDR3 DNA is TGTGCCAGCAGCTTGATAGGTAGGGGACAGGGGAACACTGAAGCTTTCTTT. It codes for CASSLIGRGQGNTEAFF.

This chain links TRBV6-5 with TRBJ2-5, with 10 bases identical to TRBD2. Germline CDR1 is MNHEY and CDR2 is SVGAGI. The V gene end was trimmed by 6 bases and the J gene end by 6 bases; junction bases not matched to a gene: 4. The CDR3 length is 13 residues. CDR3 amino acids: CASRIAGGQTQYF. The CDR3 nucleotides are TGTGCCAGCAGGATAGCGGGAGGACAGACCCAGTACTTC.

The chain uses TRBV2 and TRBJ2-7, with 10 positions matching TRBD2. The CDR3 has 14 amino acids. The V gene's germline CDR1 is SNHLY and CDR2 FYNNEI. After removal of 4 bases from V and 3 bases from J, the junction contained 3 bases not matched to a gene. CDR3 DNA: TGTGCCAGCAGTGCAGAGCGGGAGGGCTACGAGCAGTACTTC. It specifies CASSAEREGYEQYF.

V and J are TRBV2 and TRBJ2-6; no definite D call. The CDR3 spans 13 residues. V lost 11 bases and J 4 bases, leaving 12 bases between the germline ends. Germline CDR1 SNHLY, CDR2 FYNNEI. The DNA of the CDR3 is TGTGCCTGCGAGGTCGCAGGGGCCAACGTCCTGACTTTC. Its protein is CACEVAGANVLTF.

The chain carries TRBV30 and TRBJ2-7, with a possible D match to TRBD2 (6 bases). The V end lost 3 bases, the J end lost 5 bases, and 14 bases lay between the germline ends. Germline V gives CDR1 GTSNPN, CDR2 SVGIG (reference sequence). The CDR3 sequence is 13 residues long. The CDR3 DNA reads as TGTGCCTGGAGACGGGACTTTTCCAACGAGCAGTACTTC. Amino acid sequence: CAWRRDFSNEQYF.

The chain has TRBV15 and TRBJ2-3, with a weak D call TRBD1 (5 bases). V lost 0 bases and J 11 bases, leaving 15 bases between the germline ends. The CDR3 extends over 14 amino acids. Per the germline V gene, CDR1 is LNHNV and CDR2 is YYDKDF (reference sequence). CDR3 bases: TGTGCCACCAGCAGAGATTTATTGGACATCGGGCAGTATTTT. Translation gives CATSRDLLDIGQYF.

The rearrangement links TRBV7-2 to TRBJ1-6, with no clear D. The ends were cut back, 1 base at V and 2 bases at J, with 6 bases in the middle. CDR3 length equals 15 residues. Germline V gene sequence: CDR1 SGHTA, CDR2 FQGNSA. The CDR3 region is CASSLGAPYNSPLHF. The CDR3 region has the DNA TGTGCCAGCAGCTTAGGGGCCCCCTATAATTCACCCCTCCACTTT. Filled out from reference TRBV7-2 and TRBJ1-6, the complete variable domain reads GAGVSQSPSNKVTEKGKDVELRCDPISGHTALYWYRQSLGQGLEFLIYFQGNSAPDKSGLPSDRFSAERTGGSVSTLTIQRTQQEDSAVYLCASSLGAPYNSPLHFGNGTRLTVT.

The chain uses TRBV5-1 and TRBJ2-5, with 12 bases fitting TRBD2. Per the germline V gene, CDR1 is SGHRS and CDR2 is YFSETQ. The CDR3 is 18 residues long. The V and J ends lost 0 bases and 5 bases, in that order; junction bases with no gene match: 11. The CDR3 reads CASSLEASGGARSETQYF. CDR3 DNA sequence: TGCGCCAGCAGCTTGGAGGCTAGCGGGGGGGCACGTAGTGAGACCCAGTACTTC.

The chain has TRBV5-8 and TRBJ2-2; D is perhaps TRBD2 (5 bases). The V end lost 4 bases, the J end lost 5 bases, and 15 bases lay between the germline ends. CDR1 and CDR2 (germline): SGHTS, YDEGEE. CDR3 length equals 15 residues. Here the CDR3 reads CASSRGLQITGELFF. In nucleotides, the CDR3 is TGTGCCAGCAGCCGCGGACTGCAGATTACCGGGGAGCTGTTTTTT. Complete variable domain (other parts from reference TRBV5-8 and TRBJ2-2): EAGVTQSPTHLIKTRGQQATLRCSPISGHTSVYWYQQALGLGLQFLLWYDEGEERNRGNFPPRFSGRQFPNYSSELNVNALELEDSALYLCASSRGLQITGELFFGEGSRLTVL.

The V call is TRBV19, the J call TRBJ2-2; D is ambiguous. The CDR3 consists of 12 residues. Per germline, CDR1 LNHDA and CDR2 SQIVND (reference sequence). Deletions cut 5 bases from V and 7 bases from J, with 8 bases between. In nucleotides, the CDR3 is TGTGCCAGTAGTGCGGATTACGGGGAGCTGTTTTTT. This gives the protein CASSADYGELFF. Together with reference TRBV19 and TRBJ2-2, the CDR3 gives the full variable domain: DGGITQSPKYLFRKEGQNVTLSCEQNLNHDAMYWYRQDPGQGLRLIYYSQIVNDFQKGDIAEGYSVSREKKESFPLTVTSAQKNPTAFYLCASSADYGELFFGEGSRLTVL.

The chain couples TRBV6-1 to TRBJ1-2, with D perhaps matching TRBD1 (6 bases). The CDR3 is 14 residues long. V lost 3 bases and J lost 9, with 17 bases in between. The germline V gene has CDR1 MNHNS and CDR2 SASEGT. This CDR3 is CASSDGGTGGRYTF. The CDR3 DNA is TGTGCCAGCAGTGATGGGGGAACGGGGGGCCGCTACACCTTC.

This clone was found once. The chain is built from TRBV4-1 and TRBJ2-1; 7 bases are shared with TRBD2. CDR3 size: 14 residues. With V trimmed by 4 bases and J by 9 bases, 9 bases remained unmatched. CDR1 is MGHRA and CDR2 is YSYEKL in the germline V gene. CDR3 nucleotide sequence: TGCGCCAGCAGCCGAGGTACCGGGGGGAGTGAGCAGTTCTTC. Protein product: CASSRGTGGSEQFF.

The chain has TRBV7-9 and TRBJ2-3; TRBD2 matches at 7 bases. Trimming removed 6 bases from V and 4 bases from J; junction bases left unmatched: 13. In germline, CDR1 is SEHNR, CDR2 FQNEAQ (reference sequence). The CDR3 is 16 residues long. CDR3 in amino acids: CASRERGWENADTQYF. The CDR3 nucleotides are TGTGCCAGCAGAGAGCGGGGATGGGAAAATGCAGATACGCAGTATTTT.

The chain carries TRBV28 and TRBJ2-5; 10 bases match TRBD2. The length of the CDR3 is 15 residues. The ends lost 5 bases at V and 3 bases at J; junction bases unmatched: 6. CDR1 MDHEN and CDR2 SYDVKM come from the germline V gene. The DNA for the CDR3 is TGTGCCAGCAGTCGCCCAACTAGCGGGAAAGAGACCCAGTACTTC. Amino acid sequence: CASSRPTSGKETQYF.

This clone was seen once. This chain links TRBV2 with TRBJ1-3, with TRBD1 identical over 7 bases. The CDR3 runs to 16 residues. Germline values: CDR1 SNHLY, CDR2 FYNNEI. V shed 6 bases, J shed 0 bases, and the junction held 8 bases outside the gene matches. The CDR3 DNA sequence: TGTGCCAGCAGAGCTTTTACAGGGGCCTCTGGAAACACCATATATTTT. It is translated as CASRAFTGASGNTIYF.

V usage is TRBV19 and J usage is TRBJ2-2; 9 bases align to TRBD1. Germline trimming cut 1 base from V and 7 bases from J; bases unmatched to any gene: 7. Germline-derived CDR1 and CDR2 are LNHDA and SQIVND (reference sequence). The CDR3 runs 16 residues. The CDR3 loop is CASSIGTGVMFGELFF. CDR3 nucleotides: TGTGCCAGTAGTATAGGGACAGGGGTGATGTTCGGGGAGCTGTTTTTT.

This rearrangement joins TRBV5-8 to TRBJ2-3; no firm D call. Germline values: CDR1 SGHTS, CDR2 YDEGEE. This CDR3 spans 12 amino acids. V dropped 4 bases and J dropped 4 bases, with 7 bases sitting between them. This chain's CDR3 is CASSTSADTQYF. DNA for the CDR3: TGTGCCAGCAGCACCAGTGCAGATACGCAGTATTTT.

The rearrangement joins TRBV28 to TRBJ2-2; D may be TRBD1 (6 bases). Trimming took 3 bases from V and 4 from J, leaving 15 bases between them. Germline CDR1 MDHEN, CDR2 SYDVKM. This CDR3 has 16 amino acids. The CDR3 nucleotides are TGTGCCAGCAGTTTGTCCACAGGGTCGGGCACCGGGGAGCTGTTTTTT. As protein: CASSLSTGSGTGELFF.

The table lists this clone with a few counts. This chain connects TRBV6-1 to TRBJ1-1, with a tentative D call TRBD1 (6 bases). CDR3 length: 14 residues. Trimming left V 6 bases short and J 4 bases short, with 15 bases between. Germline lookup yields CDR1 MNHNS and CDR2 SASEGT. CDR3 amino acids: CASRIIRGVTEAFF. The CDR3 DNA sequence: TGTGCCAGCAGAATAATCAGGGGTGTCACTGAAGCTTTCTTT.

The chain couples TRBV28 to TRBJ2-7, with a weak D call TRBD2 (5 bases). Germline values: CDR1 MDHEN, CDR2 SYDVKM. This CDR3 has 13 amino acids. Trimming pared 3 bases from V and 2 bases from J, leaving 8 bases between. CDR3 protein: CASSLEAPYEQYF. CDR3 nucleotide sequence: TGTGCCAGCAGTTTGGAGGCCCCCTACGAGCAGTACTTC.

This clone was found once. This chain uses TRBV30 with TRBJ1-3; 7 bases map to TRBD1. CDR3 length equals 15 residues. Germline V lookup: CDR1 GTSNPN, CDR2 SVGIG (reference sequence). J lost 0 bases, V lost 2 bases, and 4 bases had no gene match. CDR3 bases: TGTGCCTGGAGTAGGGACAGCAACTCTGGAAACACCATATATTTT. It translates to CAWSRDSNSGNTIYF.

V is TRBV9 and J is TRBJ1-2; perhaps TRBD1 as D (5 bases). This CDR3 is 14 amino acids long. CDR1 is SGDLS, CDR2 YYNGEE, per germline. The V end lost 1 base, the J end lost 7 bases, and 14 bases lay between the germline ends. DNA for the CDR3: TGTGCCAGCAGCGTATCGTCCGGCGGGGGTGGCTACACCTTC. This encodes CASSVSSGGGGYTF.

The J gene is TRBJ1-2, the V gene TRBV5-1; TRBD1 matches at 12 bases. The germline V gene has CDR1 SGHRS and CDR2 YFSETQ. This CDR3 is built from 15 residues. J gave up 4 bases and V 4 bases, and 5 bases lay outside the gene matches. The chain's CDR3 is CASSEGQGAFYGYTF. The DNA for the CDR3 is TGCGCCAGCAGCGAGGGACAGGGGGCCTTCTATGGCTACACCTTC.

J is TRBJ2-6 and V is TRBV19; 7 bases align to TRBD2. The CDR3 loop spans 16 amino acids. Germline loops: CDR1 LNHDA, CDR2 SQIVND (reference sequence). The ends lost 3 bases at V and 3 bases at J; junction bases unmatched: 5. The CDR3 sequence is CASSIIGGFGANVLTF. The CDR3 region has the DNA TGTGCCAGTAGTATCATCGGGGGGTTTGGGGCCAACGTCCTGACTTTC.

The rearrangement uses TRBV15 and TRBJ2-5; tentative D call: TRBD2 (5 bases). The V end was cut by 3 bases, the J end by 4 bases, with 15 bases between. Germline values: CDR1 LNHNV, CDR2 YYDKDF (reference sequence). This CDR3 spans 15 amino acids. This CDR3 is CATSRAGVGRETQYF. CDR3 nucleotides: TGTGCCACCAGCAGGGCCGGGGTAGGGAGAGAGACCCAGTACTTC.

V and J are TRBV11-2 and TRBJ2-1; D is ambiguous. The V gene lost 1 base and the J gene lost 7 bases, with 8 bases spanning the gap. CDR1 is SGHAT, CDR2 FQNNGV, per germline. This CDR3 has 13 residues. The chain's CDR3 is CASSLGLENEQFF. The DNA of the CDR3 is TGTGCCAGCAGCTTAGGGCTGGAGAATGAGCAGTTCTTC.

V and J are TRBV28 and TRBJ1-4; D remains ambiguous. The length of the CDR3 is 14 residues. From germline, CDR1 is MDHEN and CDR2 SYDVKM. The V and J ends lost 3 bases and 2 bases respectively, with 7 bases between them. The CDR3 reads CASSLLGTNEKLFF. Here the CDR3 DNA reads TGTGCCAGCAGTTTGTTGGGCACTAATGAAAAACTGTTTTTT.

The rearrangement links TRBV11-1 to TRBJ2-5; D might be TRBD2 (7 bases). This CDR3 contains 15 residues. Germline CDR1 reads SGHAT; CDR2 reads FQDESV (reference sequence). Between the trimmed V and J ends, which lost 8 bases and 5 bases, there was a span of 21 bases. Here the CDR3 reads CASQIRGGSPETQYF. The CDR3 DNA reads as TGTGCCAGCCAGATTAGGGGGGGGAGTCCGGAGACCCAGTACTTC.

The chain recombines TRBV19 with TRBJ1-5, with D possibly TRBD1 on 6 matching bases. The V gene's germline CDR1 is LNHDA and CDR2 SQIVND (reference sequence). The CDR3 extends over 17 amino acids. V lost 7 bases to trimming and J lost 1 base, with 20 bases between them. CDR3 region: CASTQDAGARSNQPQHF. The DNA for the CDR3 is TGTGCCAGTACTCAAGACGCGGGGGCGAGGAGCAATCAGCCCCAGCATTTT.

The chain has TRBV9 and TRBJ2-1; 8 bases agree with TRBD2. The V segment lost 7 bases and the J segment 6 bases; nucleotides outside the gene matches: 12. CDR3 length: 15 residues. Germline V gene data show CDR1 as SGDLS and CDR2 as YYNGEE. CDR3 coding DNA: TGTGCCAGCTCGAGGGTGGCGGGGGGATTCAATGAGCAGTTCTTC. Its translation: CASSRVAGGFNEQFF.

This clone has a single count. V gene TRBV6-1 combines with J gene TRBJ2-7, with 9 positions matching TRBD1. The CDR3 is made up of 14 amino acids. The V gene end was trimmed by 7 bases and the J gene end by 4 bases; junction bases not matched to a gene: 8. CDR1 and CDR2 (germline): MNHNS, SASEGT. CDR3 loop: CASTPPDRGYEQYF. In DNA form, the CDR3 reads TGTGCCAGCACCCCCCCGGACAGGGGTTACGAGCAGTACTTC.